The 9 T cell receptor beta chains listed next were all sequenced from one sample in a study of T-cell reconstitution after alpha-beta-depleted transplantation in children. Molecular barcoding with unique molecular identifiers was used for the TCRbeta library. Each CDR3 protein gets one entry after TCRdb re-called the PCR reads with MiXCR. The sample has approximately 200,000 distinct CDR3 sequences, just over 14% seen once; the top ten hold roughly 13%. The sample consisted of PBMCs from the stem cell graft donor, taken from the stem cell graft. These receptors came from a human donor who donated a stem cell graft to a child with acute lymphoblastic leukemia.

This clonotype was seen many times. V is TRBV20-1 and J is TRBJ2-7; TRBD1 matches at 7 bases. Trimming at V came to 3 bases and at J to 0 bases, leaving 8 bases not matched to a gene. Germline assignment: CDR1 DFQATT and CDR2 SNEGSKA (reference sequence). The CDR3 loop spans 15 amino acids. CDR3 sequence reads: CSASEVSGGSYEQYF. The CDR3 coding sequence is TGCAGTGCTAGTGAGGTTTCAGGGGGCTCCTACGAGCAGTACTTC.

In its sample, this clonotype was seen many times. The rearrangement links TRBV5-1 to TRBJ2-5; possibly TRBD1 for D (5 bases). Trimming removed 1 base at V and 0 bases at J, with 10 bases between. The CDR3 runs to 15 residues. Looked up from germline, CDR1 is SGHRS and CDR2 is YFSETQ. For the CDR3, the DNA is TGCGCCAGCAGCTTGTTGACAGTCCACCAAGAGACCCAGTACTTC. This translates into CASSLLTVHQETQYF.

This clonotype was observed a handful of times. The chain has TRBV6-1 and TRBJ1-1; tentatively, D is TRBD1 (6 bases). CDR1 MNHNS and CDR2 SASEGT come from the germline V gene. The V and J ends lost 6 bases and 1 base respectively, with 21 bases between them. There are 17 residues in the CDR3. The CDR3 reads CASSLQNRVNRNTEAFF. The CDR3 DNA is TGTGCCAGCAGCCTTCAAAACAGGGTTAATCGGAACACTGAAGCTTTCTTT.

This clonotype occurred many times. The CDR3 reads CASSSSGAYGYTF. The CDR3 nucleotides read TGCGCCAGCAGCTCCTCAGGGGCCTATGGCTACACCTTC. The chain combines TRBV5-1 with TRBJ1-2, with TRBD1 as a possible D gene (6 bases). Germline values: CDR1 SGHRS, CDR2 YFSETQ. V dropped 3 bases and J dropped 4 bases, with 10 bases sitting between them. This CDR3 spans 13 amino acids.

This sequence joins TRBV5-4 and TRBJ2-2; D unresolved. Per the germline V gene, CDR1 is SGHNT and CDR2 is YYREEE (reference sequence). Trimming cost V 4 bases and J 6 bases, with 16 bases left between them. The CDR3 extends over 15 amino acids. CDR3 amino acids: CASSQRSVMSGELFF. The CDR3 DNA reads TGTGCCAGCAGCCAGCGTTCGGTGATGTCCGGGGAGCTGTTTTTT.

CDR3: CSVGASGFGETQYF. The CDR3 DNA reads TGCAGCGTTGGGGCTAGCGGGTTTGGAGAGACCCAGTACTTC. The chain employs TRBV29-1 and TRBJ2-5; 8 positions agree with TRBD2. The trim removed 4 bases at V and 4 bases at J, leaving 8 bases unmatched. In germline, CDR1 is SQVTM, CDR2 ANQGSEA. This CDR3 is 14 amino acids long.

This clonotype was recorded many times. The CDR3 DNA follows: TGTGCCAGCACCCAACCAGGGACTCTTTACGAGCAGTACTTC. This codes for CASTQPGTLYEQYF. The rearrangement links TRBV2 to TRBJ2-7, with D possibly being TRBD2 (6 bases). This CDR3 is 14 amino acids long. V was trimmed by 7 bases and J by 4 bases, leaving 17 bases between them. The germline V gene has CDR1 SNHLY and CDR2 FYNNEI.

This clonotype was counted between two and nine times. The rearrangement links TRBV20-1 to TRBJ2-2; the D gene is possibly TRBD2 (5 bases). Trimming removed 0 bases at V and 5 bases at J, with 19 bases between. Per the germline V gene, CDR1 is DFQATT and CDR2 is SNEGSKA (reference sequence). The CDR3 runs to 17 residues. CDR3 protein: CSARDGSQSEGTGELFF. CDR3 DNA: TGCAGTGCTAGAGATGGGTCGCAGTCTGAGGGAACCGGGGAGCTGTTTTTT.

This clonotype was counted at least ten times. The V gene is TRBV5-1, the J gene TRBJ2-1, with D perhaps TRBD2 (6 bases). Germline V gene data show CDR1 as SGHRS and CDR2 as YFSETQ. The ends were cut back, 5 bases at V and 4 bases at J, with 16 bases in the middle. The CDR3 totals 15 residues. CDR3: CASSNYAGIYNEQFF. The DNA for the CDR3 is TGCGCCAGCAGTAACTATGCGGGAATTTACAATGAGCAGTTCTTC.